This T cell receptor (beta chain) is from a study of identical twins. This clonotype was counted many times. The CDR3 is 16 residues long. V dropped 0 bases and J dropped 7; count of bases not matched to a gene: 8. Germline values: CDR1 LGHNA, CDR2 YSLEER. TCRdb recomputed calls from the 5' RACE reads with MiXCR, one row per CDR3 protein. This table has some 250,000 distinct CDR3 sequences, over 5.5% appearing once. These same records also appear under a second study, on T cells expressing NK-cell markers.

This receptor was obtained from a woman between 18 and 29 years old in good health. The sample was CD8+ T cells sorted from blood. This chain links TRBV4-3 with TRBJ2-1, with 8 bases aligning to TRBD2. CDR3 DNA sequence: TGCGCCAGCAGCCAAGACCCAGCGGGAGAGTCTAATGAGCAGTTCTTC. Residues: CASSQDPAGESNEQFF.